This T cell receptor (beta chain) was identified during a study of blood T cell repertoires in COVID-19. Across the study: COVID-19 samples, acute and convalescent, were from the United States, Italy and Spain. T cells, B-cell-depleted T cells, or PBMCs provided the cDNA or gDNA that served as material.

Germline V CDR1 and CDR2: SGHDN, FVKESK. The CDR3 spans 18 residues. V was trimmed by 3 bases and J by 3 bases, leaving 24 bases between them. Original methodology: By means of reference gene primer amplification, nucleated cell counts were estimated. Assay used: immunoSEQ multiplex PCR; TCRdb lists only in-frame clones, some missing. The V and J calls and clone size come from that table; D and trimming were worked out from the DNA. This table has roughly 66,000 clones, around 93% appearing once. This chain links TRBV14 with TRBJ2-7; D is perhaps TRBD2 (5 bases). The sample consisted of peripheral blood. This sequence was found in a human donor in a cohort sampled during active COVID-19. CDR3 loop: CASSHKNREPGSYYEQYF. CDR3 coding DNA: TGTGCCAGCAGCCACAAAAACCGAGAACCGGGATCCTACTACGAGCAGTACTTC.